This T cell receptor beta chain was sequenced during a study of T cells in localized non-small cell lung cancer. Here immunoSEQ multiplex PCR was the method, and the copy in TCRdb shows in-frame clones only, minus some. The table includes 25,000 to 30,000 clones, about 91% detected once. This clone rates as medium-sized. The antigen is not known. Whole-study findings and limits: Out of the top 100 tumor clones, a median roughly 50 were seen in adjacent lung.

The material sequenced was peripheral blood, taken before any cancer treatment. The sequence derives from a female donor at least 60 years old with stage I lung adenocarcinoma.

CDR3 sequence reads: CASSYNSGNTIYF. The CDR3 DNA reads TGTGCCAGCAGTTACAACTCTGGAAACACCATATATTTT. The rearrangement links TRBV6-9 to TRBJ1-3; D unresolved. The germline V and J ends were trimmed by 3 bases and 0 bases, with 3 bases remaining between them. Germline-derived CDR1 and CDR2 are MNHGY and SVAAGI. CDR3 length equals 13 residues.